This T cell receptor beta chain was identified during a study of identifying expanded T cells in peripheral blood. CDR3 length: 16 amino acids. The ends lost 4 bases at V and 4 bases at J; junction bases unmatched: 5. Germline CDR1 reads LNHDA; CDR2 reads SQIVND (reference sequence). Profiling relied on immunoSEQ multiplex PCR, and the TCRdb table lists in-frame clones only, not all of them. The sample yields approximately 86,000 clones, about 88% seen once. In this sample, this clone turned up once. The rearrangement joins TRBV19 to TRBJ2-1, with 12 positions matching TRBD2. This receptor was identified in a person aged 18 to 75 in good health. The material sequenced was blood. CDR3 DNA sequence: TGTGCCAGTAGTAGATCTAGCGGGGGGGCTTACAATGAGCAGTTCTTC. Amino acids: CASSRSSGGAYNEQFF. Full variable domain (rest looked up from reference TRBV19 and TRBJ2-1): DGGITQSPKYLFRKEGQNVTLSCEQNLNHDAMYWYRQDPGQGLRLIYYSQIVNDFQKGDIAEGYSVSREKKESFPLTVTSAQKNPTAFYLCASSRSSGGAYNEQFFGPGTRLTVL.